The 19 T cell receptor beta chains in this list originate from one sample, sequenced in a study of T cells in Graves' hyperthyroidism and ophthalmopathy. The TCR beta CDR3 regions underwent amplification using RNA transcripts as the source. HTBI primers were employed in a first-round RT-PCR of the TCR CDR3. TCRdb re-called the multiplex PCR reads through MiXCR, storing one row per CDR3 protein. The sample shows a few hundred thousand distinct CDR3 sequences, more than 11% of them seen only once. Sequencing was performed on blood. The receptors shown here come from a woman between 25 and 40 years old with Graves' hyperthyroidism that later progressed to Graves' ophthalmopathy.

As DNA, the CDR3 is TGTGCCACCAGCAGAGAGAGGGACAGCTACGAGCAGTACTTC. Its protein is CATSRERDSYEQYF. The rearrangement uses TRBV15 and TRBJ2-7; 7 positions agree with TRBD1. There are 14 residues in the CDR3. CDR1 and CDR2 from the germline V gene are LNHNV and YYDKDF (reference sequence). The ends lost 0 bases at V and 3 bases at J; junction bases unmatched: 2.

This clonotype was counted a few times. The rearrangement links TRBV20-1 to TRBJ2-1; 8 nucleotides agree with TRBD1. The CDR3 is made up of 16 amino acids. Germline CDR1 and CDR2: DFQATT and SNEGSKA (reference sequence). V shed 0 bases, J shed 6 bases, and the junction held 10 bases outside the gene matches. The CDR3 reads CSARDLRTGLSNEQFF. DNA for the CDR3: TGCAGTGCTAGAGATCTCAGGACAGGGTTGTCCAATGAGCAGTTCTTC.

This clonotype showed up many times. J is TRBJ2-2 and V is TRBV19; 10 bases map to TRBD1. Losses at the gene ends were 5 bases for V and 5 bases for J; bases not matched to a gene: 5. The CDR3 consists of 15 residues. Germline V gene data show CDR1 as LNHDA and CDR2 as SQIVND (reference sequence). This chain's CDR3 is CASSRQGAWTGELFF. CDR3 nucleotide sequence: TGTGCCAGTAGTCGACAGGGGGCGTGGACCGGGGAGCTGTTTTTT.

This clonotype was seen more than once but under ten times. A read error may produce the germline difference seen at one junction end. The rearrangement joins TRBV9 to TRBJ2-1, with a possible D match to TRBD2 (5 bases). Germline V CDR1 and CDR2: SGDLS, YYNGEE. The length of the CDR3 is 15 residues. The CDR3 nucleotides read TGTGCCAGTAGCGTAGGCCGTAGCCATCAGGCTGAGCAGTTCTTC. This codes for CASSVGRSHQAEQFF.

This chain links TRBV28 with TRBJ2-4; the D is unclear. The CDR3 length is 13 residues. With 5 bases removed from V and 0 bases from J, the gap between germline ends came to 5 bases. Looked up from germline, CDR1 is MDHEN and CDR2 is SYDVKM. CDR3 in DNA: TGTGCCAGCAGTGACTTAGCCAAAAACATTCAGTACTTC. The encoded protein is CASSDLAKNIQYF.

This clonotype was seen many times. The chain has TRBV11-2 and TRBJ2-2; D uncertain. The CDR3 contains 14 residues. Germline values: CDR1 SGHAT, CDR2 FQNNGV. The V gene lost 5 bases and the J gene lost 8 bases, with 15 bases spanning the gap. In DNA form, the CDR3 reads TGTGCCAGCAGCCCCGTTACTACAAGGGGGGAGCTGTTTTTT. Translation: CASSPVTTRGELFF.

This clonotype was counted at least ten times. This rearrangement joins TRBV20-1 to TRBJ1-5, with 8 bases fitting TRBD1. The CDR3 covers 15 residues. The ends lost 3 bases at V and 4 bases at J; junction bases unmatched: 8. Germline lookup yields CDR1 DFQATT and CDR2 SNEGSKA (reference sequence). The CDR3 loop is CSARDGQGGNQPQHF. CDR3 in DNA: TGCAGTGCTAGGGATGGACAGGGAGGGAATCAGCCCCAGCATTTT.

The chain employs TRBV14 and TRBJ1-1, with D tentatively TRBD1 (6 bases). CDR1 is SGHDN and CDR2 is FVKESK in the germline V gene. V was clipped by 1 base and J by 1 base, with 13 bases between them. The CDR3 runs to 16 residues. CDR3 sequence reads: CASSQVWGRGNTEAFF. The CDR3 DNA reads as TGTGCCAGCAGCCAAGTCTGGGGGCGAGGGAACACTGAAGCTTTCTTT.

This clonotype was observed at least ten times. The V call is TRBV24-1, the J call TRBJ2-2; D ambiguous. Trimming shortened V by 5 bases and J by 3 bases, and 9 bases separated the two germline ends. The CDR3 runs to 14 residues. Germline V gives CDR1 KGHDR, CDR2 SFDVKD. Here the CDR3 reads CATSGDTYTGELFF. The CDR3 coding sequence is TGTGCCACCAGTGGAGACACTTACACCGGGGAGCTGTTTTTT.

This clonotype occurred a few times. The genes are TRBV9 and TRBJ1-1; D may be TRBD1 (5 bases). Germline loops: CDR1 SGDLS, CDR2 YYNGEE. The CDR3 contains 15 residues. V lost 0 bases and J 2 bases, leaving 11 bases between the germline ends. CDR3 sequence: CASSVGGRTNTEAFF. The CDR3 bases are TGTGCCAGCAGCGTAGGGGGCAGGACTAACACTGAAGCTTTCTTT.

There are a few counts of this clonotype. The chain joins TRBV7-2 to TRBJ2-4; D may match TRBD1 or TRBD2 (5 bases each). From germline, CDR1 is SGHTA and CDR2 FQGNSA. This CDR3 is 16 amino acids long. V was shortened by 1 base and J by 5 bases, with 15 bases between the two germline ends. CDR3 bases: TGTGCCAGCAGCTTAGTAGGTTGGACGGGGCAAAACATTCAGTACTTC. Encoded protein: CASSLVGWTGQNIQYF. The full variable domain, its missing parts supplied by reference TRBV7-2 and TRBJ2-4, is GAGVSQSPSNKVTEKGKDVELRCDPISGHTALYWYRQSLGQGLEFLIYFQGNSAPDKSGLPSDRFSAERTGGSVSTLTIQRTQQEDSAVYLCASSLVGWTGQNIQYFGAGTRLSVL.

This clonotype was observed many times. This rearrangement joins TRBV7-2 to TRBJ1-6, with a weak D call TRBD1 (5 bases). Trimming removed 6 bases from V and 5 bases from J, with 14 bases in between. The length of the CDR3 is 15 residues. CDR1 SGHTA and CDR2 FQGNSA come from the germline V gene. This chain's CDR3 is CASSLAGGDNSPLHF. CDR3 DNA sequence: TGTGCCAGCAGTCTCGCGGGGGGAGATAATTCACCCCTCCACTTT.

The table lists this clonotype with a few counts. One end of the junction varies from germline; a read error may be responsible. V and J are TRBV3-1 and TRBJ1-1, with a tentative D call TRBD1 (5 bases). The CDR3 loop spans 15 amino acids. Germline V gene sequence: CDR1 LGHDT, CDR2 YNNKEL (reference sequence). This CDR3 reads CASSQDAGTNTEASF. The CDR3 DNA sequence: TGTGCCAGCAGCCAAGATGCGGGGACGAACACTGAAGCTTCCTTT.

This clonotype was counted at least ten times. This sequence joins TRBV7-2 and TRBJ2-3, with TRBD1 as a possible D gene (5 bases). The ends were cut back, 5 bases at V and 6 bases at J, with 15 bases in the middle. The CDR3 loop spans 14 amino acids. CDR1 is SGHTA and CDR2 is FQGNSA in the germline V gene. CDR3 residues: CASSTVQGTDTQYF. For the CDR3, the DNA is TGTGCCAGCAGCACCGTTCAGGGAACGGATACGCAGTATTTT.

The table lists this clonotype with a few counts. This chain links TRBV15 with TRBJ2-7, with D perhaps TRBD2 (5 bases). From germline, CDR1 is LNHNV and CDR2 YYDKDF (reference sequence). Trimming removed 0 bases from V and 3 bases from J, with 12 bases in between. This CDR3 has 15 amino acids. CDR3 in amino acids: CATSRDFTGSYEQYF. The DNA of the CDR3 is TGTGCCACCAGCAGAGACTTCACGGGAAGCTACGAGCAGTACTTC.

This clonotype has at least ten counts. The chain employs TRBV5-4 and TRBJ2-5; 12 positions agree with TRBD2. CDR1 and CDR2 from the germline V gene are SGHNT and YYREEE (reference sequence). This CDR3 is built from 15 residues. V shed 3 bases, J shed 4 bases, and the junction held 4 bases outside the gene matches. DNA for the CDR3: TGTGCCAGCAGCTACCCGGGACTAGCGGGAGAGACCCAGTACTTC. It encodes CASSYPGLAGETQYF. The variable domain in full, with the rest retrieved from reference TRBV5-4 and TRBJ2-5, is ETGVTQSPTHLIKTRGQQVTLRCSSQSGHNTVSWYQQALGQGPQFIFQYYREEENGRGNFPPRFSGLQFPNYSSELNVNALELDDSALYLCASSYPGLAGETQYFGPGTRLLVL.

Many counts were recorded for this clonotype. The CDR3 bases are TGTGCCAGCACCTCCCCAGGGGGCACTGAAGCTTTCTTT. Translated: CASTSPGGTEAFF. The chain uses TRBV12-3 or TRBV12-4 and TRBJ1-1; 7 bases map to TRBD1. CDR3 size: 13 residues. Germline trimming cut 7 bases from V and 4 bases from J; bases unmatched to any gene: 6.

This clonotype was seen repeatedly, ten times or more. The chain recombines TRBV7-3 with TRBJ2-2; the match to TRBD2 covers 10 bases. The germline CDR1 and CDR2 sequences are SGHTA and FQGTGA. Trimming took 5 bases from V and 4 from J; bases not matched to a gene: 7. This CDR3 is 16 amino acids long. The CDR3 loop reads CASSVGTSDGTGELFF. The CDR3 DNA is TGTGCCAGCAGCGTCGGGACTAGCGATGGCACCGGGGAGCTGTTTTTT.

This clonotype was found many times. J is TRBJ2-1 and V is TRBV11-3; D is unresolved. The CDR3 extends over 14 amino acids. Trimming took 1 base from V and 0 from J, leaving 4 bases between them. Germline CDR1 SGHNT, CDR2 YENEEA. CDR3 protein: CASSLVSSYNEQFF. In DNA, the CDR3 is TGTGCCAGCAGCTTAGTAAGCTCCTACAATGAGCAGTTCTTC.